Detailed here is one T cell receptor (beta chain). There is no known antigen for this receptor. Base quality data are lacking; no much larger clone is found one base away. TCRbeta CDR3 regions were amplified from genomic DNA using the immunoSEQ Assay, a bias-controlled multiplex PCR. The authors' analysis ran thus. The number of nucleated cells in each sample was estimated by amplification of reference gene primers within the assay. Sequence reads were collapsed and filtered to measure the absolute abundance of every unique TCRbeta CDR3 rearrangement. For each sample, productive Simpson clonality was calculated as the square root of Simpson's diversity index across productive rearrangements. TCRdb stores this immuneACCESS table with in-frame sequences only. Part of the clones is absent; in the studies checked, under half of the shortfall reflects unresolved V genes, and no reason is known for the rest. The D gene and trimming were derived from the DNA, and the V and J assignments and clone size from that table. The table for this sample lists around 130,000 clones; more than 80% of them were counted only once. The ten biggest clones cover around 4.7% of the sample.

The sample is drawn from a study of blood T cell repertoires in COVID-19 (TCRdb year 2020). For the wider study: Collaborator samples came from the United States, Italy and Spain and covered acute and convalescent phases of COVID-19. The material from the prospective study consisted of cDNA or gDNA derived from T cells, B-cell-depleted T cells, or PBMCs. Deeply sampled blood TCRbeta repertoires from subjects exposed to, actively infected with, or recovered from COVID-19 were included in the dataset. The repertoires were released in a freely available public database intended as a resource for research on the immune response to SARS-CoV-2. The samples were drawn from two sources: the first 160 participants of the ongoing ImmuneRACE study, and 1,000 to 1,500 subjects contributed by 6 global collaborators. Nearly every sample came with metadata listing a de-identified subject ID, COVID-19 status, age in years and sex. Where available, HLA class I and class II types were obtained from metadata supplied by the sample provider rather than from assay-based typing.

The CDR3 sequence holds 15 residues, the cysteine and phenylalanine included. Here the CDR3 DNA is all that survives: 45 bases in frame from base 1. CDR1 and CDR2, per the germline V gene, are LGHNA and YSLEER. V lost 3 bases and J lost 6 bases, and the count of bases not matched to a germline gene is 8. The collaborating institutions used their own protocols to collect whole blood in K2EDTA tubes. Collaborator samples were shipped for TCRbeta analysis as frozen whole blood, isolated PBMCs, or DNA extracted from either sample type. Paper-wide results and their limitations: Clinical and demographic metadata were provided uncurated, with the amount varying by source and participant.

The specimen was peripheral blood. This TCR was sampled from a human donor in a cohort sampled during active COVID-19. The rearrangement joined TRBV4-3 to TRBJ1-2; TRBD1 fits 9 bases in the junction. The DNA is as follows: TGCGCCAGCAGCCATCCCGGGACAGGGAGGCATGGCTACACCTTC. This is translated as CASSHPGTGRHGYTF.